Shown below are 10 T cell receptor beta chains from a single sample sequenced in a study of CD8 T cells in ankylosing spondylitis. TCRdb called the 5' RACE reads again in MiXCR, with one record for every CDR3 protein. The sample shows about 36,000 distinct CDR3 sequences, around 6% of them seen only once. Material for sequencing was blood, either unsorted or a sorted T cell fraction (not recorded which). The receptors were gathered from a male donor with ankylosing spondylitis or in good health (not recorded which).

This clonotype was seen ten or more times. The gene calls are TRBV20-1 and TRBJ2-3, with TRBD2 identical over 11 bases. J was trimmed by 7 bases and V by 0 bases; bases with no gene match: 3. The CDR3 extends over 14 amino acids. The germline CDR1 and CDR2 sequences are DFQATT and SNEGSKA (reference sequence). CDR3 amino acids: CSAREASGRNTQYF. The CDR3 region has the DNA TGCAGTGCTAGAGAGGCTAGCGGGAGGAATACGCAGTATTTT.

This clonotype appeared many times. The rearrangement uses TRBV30 and TRBJ1-2; D is ambiguous. The CDR3 length is 13 residues. CDR1 GTSNPN and CDR2 SVGIG come from the germline V gene (reference sequence). Trimming stripped 3 bases from V and 8 bases from J, with 16 bases between. CDR3 loop: CAWSPGEGHGYTF. CDR3 bases: TGTGCCTGGAGCCCTGGGGAGGGCCACGGCTACACCTTC.

This clonotype was counted at least ten times. The chain links TRBV9 to TRBJ2-1; D is ambiguous. The CDR3 runs to 13 residues. CDR1 and CDR2 from the germline V gene are SGDLS and YYNGEE. The V gene lost 0 bases and the J gene lost 13 bases, with 14 bases spanning the gap. In nucleotides, the CDR3 is TGTGCCAGCAGCGTAGATCTTTGGCAACATCAGTTCTTC. It encodes CASSVDLWQHQFF. The full variable domain, completed using reference TRBV9 and TRBJ2-1, is DSGVTQTPKHLITATGQRVTLRCSPRSGDLSVYWYQQSLDQGLQFLIQYYNGEERAKGNILERFSAQQFPDLHSELNLSSLELGDSALYFCASSVDLWQHQFFGPGTRLTVL.

This clonotype has a count of ten or more. This sequence joins TRBV9 and TRBJ1-2, with 7 bases lining up with TRBD1. Germline V gene lookup returns CDR1 SGDLS and CDR2 YYNGEE. This CDR3 spans 14 amino acids. V was clipped by 2 bases and J by 4 bases; unmatched bases: 5. CDR3 amino acids: CASSVPGTAYGYTF. The DNA of the CDR3 is TGTGCCAGCAGCGTCCCCGGGACAGCCTATGGCTACACCTTC.

This clonotype has a count of ten or more. J is TRBJ2-7 and V is TRBV3-1; 10 nucleotides line up with TRBD2. The CDR3 spans 15 residues. The trim removed 4 bases at V and 2 bases at J, leaving 5 bases unmatched. Looked up from germline, CDR1 is LGHDT and CDR2 is YNNKEL (reference sequence). The CDR3 reads CASSRLAGATYEQYF. The CDR3 DNA sequence: TGTGCCAGCAGCCGTCTAGCGGGGGCCACCTACGAGCAGTACTTC.

This clonotype was recorded many times. The chain carries TRBV30 and TRBJ1-2, with D perhaps TRBD1 (6 bases). The CDR3 spans 14 residues. The germline V gene encodes CDR1 GTSNPN and CDR2 SVGIG (reference sequence). V gave up 4 bases and J gave up 6 bases, with 18 bases separating them. This chain's CDR3 is CAWNWGGREDGYTF. CDR3 coding DNA: TGTGCCTGGAATTGGGGGGGGCGAGAGGATGGCTACACCTTC.

The sample holds many counts of this clonotype. V is TRBV3-1 and J is TRBJ2-7; D remains unclear. V was clipped by 0 bases and J by 2 bases, with 11 bases between them. This CDR3 spans 15 amino acids. Germline V gene sequence: CDR1 LGHDT, CDR2 YNNKEL (reference sequence). Here the CDR3 reads CASSQESRFTYEQYF. CDR3 nucleotides: TGTGCCAGCAGCCAAGAGTCGCGGTTCACCTACGAGCAGTACTTC.

The table lists this clonotype with many counts. The chain joins TRBV5-1 to TRBJ2-1; D is unclear. CDR1 and CDR2 from the germline V gene are SGHRS and YFSETQ. Between the trimmed V and J ends, which lost 1 base and 7 bases, there was a span of 6 bases. The CDR3 sequence is 12 residues long. CDR3 sequence: CASSLIFNEQFF. The CDR3 nucleotides are TGCGCCAGCAGCTTGATTTTTAATGAGCAGTTCTTC.

This clonotype was seen a handful of times. This chain links TRBV29-1 with TRBJ2-3; 11 bases fit TRBD1. The J segment lost 6 bases and the V segment lost 3 bases, leaving 5 bases of the junction unmatched. In germline, CDR1 is SQVTM, CDR2 ANQGSEA. The CDR3 is 14 residues long. CDR3 sequence: CSVDLGQGVDTQYF. In DNA form, the CDR3 reads TGCAGCGTTGATCTGGGACAGGGGGTGGATACGCAGTATTTT.

Note on this clonotype: One base away lies a much larger clone, so this may be a sequencing read error. The rearrangement joins TRBV4-3 to TRBJ2-7, with a tentative D call TRBD1 (5 bases). The V end lost 3 bases, the J end lost 2 bases, and 14 bases lay between the germline ends. Germline loops: CDR1 LGHNA, CDR2 YSLEER. The CDR3 has 15 amino acids. In DNA, the CDR3 is TGCGCCAGCAGCCACCAACAGAGGACAACCTACGAGCAGTACTTC. It codes for CASSHQQRTTYEQYF.